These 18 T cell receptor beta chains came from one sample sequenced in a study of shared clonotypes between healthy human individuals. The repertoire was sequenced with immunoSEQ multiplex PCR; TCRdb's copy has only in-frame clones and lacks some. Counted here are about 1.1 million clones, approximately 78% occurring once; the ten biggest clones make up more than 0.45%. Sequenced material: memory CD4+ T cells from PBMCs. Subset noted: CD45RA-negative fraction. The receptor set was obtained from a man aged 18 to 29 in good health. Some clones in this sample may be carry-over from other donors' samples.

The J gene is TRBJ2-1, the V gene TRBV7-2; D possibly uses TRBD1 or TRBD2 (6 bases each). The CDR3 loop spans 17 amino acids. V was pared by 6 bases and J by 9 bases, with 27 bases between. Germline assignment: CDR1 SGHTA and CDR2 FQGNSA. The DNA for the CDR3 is TGTGCCAGCAGTCCCGGCCCGGGGGCTGGCTCGTTTGGTGAGCAGTTCTTC. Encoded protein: CASSPGPGAGSFGEQFF.

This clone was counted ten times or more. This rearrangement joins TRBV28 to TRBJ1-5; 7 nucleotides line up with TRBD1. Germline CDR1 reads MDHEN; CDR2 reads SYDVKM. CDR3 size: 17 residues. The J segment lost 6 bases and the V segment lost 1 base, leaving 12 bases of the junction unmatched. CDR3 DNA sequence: TGTGCCAGCAGTTTATTCCGTCCCACAGGGGTCGGTCAGCCCCAGCATTTT. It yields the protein CASSLFRPTGVGQPQHF.

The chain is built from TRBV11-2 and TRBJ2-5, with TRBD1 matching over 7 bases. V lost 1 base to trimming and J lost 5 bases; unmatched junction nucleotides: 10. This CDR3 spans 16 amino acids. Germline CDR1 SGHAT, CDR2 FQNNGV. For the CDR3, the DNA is TGTGCCAGCAGCTTAGTAACAGGGGCGTCGGCGGAGACCCAGTACTTC. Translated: CASSLVTGASAETQYF.

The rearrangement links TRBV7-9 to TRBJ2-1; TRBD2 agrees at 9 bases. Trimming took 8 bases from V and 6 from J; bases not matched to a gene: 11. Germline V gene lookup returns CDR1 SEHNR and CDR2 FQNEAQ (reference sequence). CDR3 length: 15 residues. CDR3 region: CASSEAGGHINEQFF. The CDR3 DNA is TGTGCCAGCTCCGAAGCGGGAGGCCATATCAATGAGCAGTTCTTC.

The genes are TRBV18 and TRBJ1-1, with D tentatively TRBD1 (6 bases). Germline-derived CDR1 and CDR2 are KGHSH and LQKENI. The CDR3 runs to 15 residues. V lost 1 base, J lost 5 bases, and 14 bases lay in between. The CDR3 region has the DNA TGTGCCAGCTCACCACAAAAAAACAGGGATACTGAAGCTTTCTTT. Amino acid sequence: CASSPQKNRDTEAFF.

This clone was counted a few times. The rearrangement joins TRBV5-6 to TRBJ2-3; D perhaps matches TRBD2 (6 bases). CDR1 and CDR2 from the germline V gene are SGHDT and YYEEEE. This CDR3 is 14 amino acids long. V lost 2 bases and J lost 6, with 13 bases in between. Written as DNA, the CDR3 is TGTGCCAGCAGCTTTAATAGCGGAGCGGATACGCAGTATTTT. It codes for CASSFNSGADTQYF. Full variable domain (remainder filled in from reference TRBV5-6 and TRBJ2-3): DAGVTQSPTHLIKTRGQQVTLRCSPKSGHDTVSWYQQALGQGPQFIFQYYEEEERQRGNFPDRFSGHQFPNYSSELNVNALLLGDSALYLCASSFNSGADTQYFGPGTRLTVL.

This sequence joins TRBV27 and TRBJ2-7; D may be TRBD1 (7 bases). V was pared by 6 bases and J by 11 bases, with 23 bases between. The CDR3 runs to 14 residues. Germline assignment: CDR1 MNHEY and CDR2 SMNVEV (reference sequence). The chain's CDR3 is CASRVRDSLGGEYF. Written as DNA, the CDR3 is TGTGCCAGCAGGGTACGGGACAGCTTGGGCGGGGAGTACTTC.

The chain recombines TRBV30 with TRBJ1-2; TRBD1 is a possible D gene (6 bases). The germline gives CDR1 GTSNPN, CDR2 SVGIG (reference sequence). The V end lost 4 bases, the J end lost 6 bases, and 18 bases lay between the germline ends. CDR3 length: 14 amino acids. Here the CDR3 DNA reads TGTGCCTGGAACCCGGGGGGCAGGGGACATGGCTACACCTTC. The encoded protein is CAWNPGGRGHGYTF. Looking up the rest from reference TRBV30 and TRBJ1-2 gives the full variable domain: SQTIHQWPATLVQPVGSPLSLECTVEGTSNPNLYWYRQAAGRGLQLLFYSVGIGQISSEVPQNLSASRPQDRQFILSSKKLLLSDSGFYLCAWNPGGRGHGYTFGSGTRLTVV.

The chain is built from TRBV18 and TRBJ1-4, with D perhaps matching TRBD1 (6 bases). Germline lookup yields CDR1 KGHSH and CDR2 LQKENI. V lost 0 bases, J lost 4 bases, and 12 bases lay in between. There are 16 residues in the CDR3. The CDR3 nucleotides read TGTGCCAGCTCACCACCGTCGGGGACAAATAATGAAAAACTGTTTTTT. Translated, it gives CASSPPSGTNNEKLFF.

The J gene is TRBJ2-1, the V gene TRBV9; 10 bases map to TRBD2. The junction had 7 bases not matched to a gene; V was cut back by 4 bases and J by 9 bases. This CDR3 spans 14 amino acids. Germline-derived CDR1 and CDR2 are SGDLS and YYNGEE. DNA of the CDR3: TGTGCCAGCAGCCCTTGGACTAGCGGTCGTGAGCAGTTCTTC. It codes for CASSPWTSGREQFF.

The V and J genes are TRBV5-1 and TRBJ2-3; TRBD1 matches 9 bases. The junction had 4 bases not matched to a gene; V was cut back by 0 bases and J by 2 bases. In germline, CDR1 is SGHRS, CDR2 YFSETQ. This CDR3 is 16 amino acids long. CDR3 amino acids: CASSLGTGDFTDTQYF. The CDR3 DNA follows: TGCGCCAGCAGCTTGGGGACAGGGGACTTCACAGATACGCAGTATTTT.

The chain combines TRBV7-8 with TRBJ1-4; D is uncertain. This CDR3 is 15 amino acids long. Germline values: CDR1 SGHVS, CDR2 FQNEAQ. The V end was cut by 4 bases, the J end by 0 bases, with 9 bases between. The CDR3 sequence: CASSSKLATNEKLFF. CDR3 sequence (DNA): TGTGCCAGCAGCTCCAAACTTGCAACTAATGAAAAACTGTTTTTT.

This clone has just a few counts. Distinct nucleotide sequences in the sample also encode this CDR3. The CDR3 loop is CASSFQGGGETQYF. CDR3 in DNA: TGTGCCAGCAGTTTCCAGGGAGGAGGCGAGACCCAGTACTTC. V gene TRBV7-2 combines with J gene TRBJ2-5, with a possible D match to TRBD2 (6 bases). Trimming took off 6 bases at V and 5 bases at J, with 16 bases between the two ends. CDR3 length: 14 amino acids. Germline assignment: CDR1 SGHTA and CDR2 FQGNSA.

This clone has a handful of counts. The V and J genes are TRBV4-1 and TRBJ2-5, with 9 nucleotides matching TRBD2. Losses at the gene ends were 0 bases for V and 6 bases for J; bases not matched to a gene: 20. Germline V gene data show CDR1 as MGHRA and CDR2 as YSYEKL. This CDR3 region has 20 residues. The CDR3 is CASSQESPAHGLANGQTQYF. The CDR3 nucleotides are TGCGCCAGCAGCCAAGAATCCCCGGCCCACGGACTAGCGAATGGACAGACCCAGTACTTC.

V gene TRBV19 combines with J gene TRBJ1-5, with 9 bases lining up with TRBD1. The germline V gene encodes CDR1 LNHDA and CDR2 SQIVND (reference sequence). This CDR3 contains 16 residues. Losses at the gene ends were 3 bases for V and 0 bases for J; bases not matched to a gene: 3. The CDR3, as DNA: TGTGCCAGTAGTATCAGGGACAGGGCTAGCAATCAGCCCCAGCATTTT. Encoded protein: CASSIRDRASNQPQHF.

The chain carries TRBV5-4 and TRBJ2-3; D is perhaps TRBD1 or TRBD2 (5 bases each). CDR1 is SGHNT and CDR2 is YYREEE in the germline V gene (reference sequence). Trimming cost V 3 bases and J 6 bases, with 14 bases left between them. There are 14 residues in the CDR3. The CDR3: CASSWGPPEDTQYF. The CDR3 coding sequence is TGTGCCAGCAGCTGGGGACCCCCGGAGGATACGCAGTATTTT. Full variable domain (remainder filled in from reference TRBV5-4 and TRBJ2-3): ETGVTQSPTHLIKTRGQQVTLRCSSQSGHNTVSWYQQALGQGPQFIFQYYREEENGRGNFPPRFSGLQFPNYSSELNVNALELDDSALYLCASSWGPPEDTQYFGPGTRLTVL.

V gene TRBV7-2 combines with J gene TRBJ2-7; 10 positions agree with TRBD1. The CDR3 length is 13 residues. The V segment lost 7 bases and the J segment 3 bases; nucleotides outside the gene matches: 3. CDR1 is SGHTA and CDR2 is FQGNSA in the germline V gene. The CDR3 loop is CASTRTGGYEQYF. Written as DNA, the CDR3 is TGTGCCAGCACCCGGACAGGGGGCTACGAGCAGTACTTC.

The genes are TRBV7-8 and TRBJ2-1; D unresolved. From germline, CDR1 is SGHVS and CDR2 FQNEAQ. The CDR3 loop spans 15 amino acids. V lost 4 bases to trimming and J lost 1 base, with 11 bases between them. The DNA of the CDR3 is TGTGCCAGCAGCTCACTACGACTTTCCTACAATGAGCAGTTCTTC. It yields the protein CASSSLRLSYNEQFF.